Following are 22 T cell receptor beta chains from one sample sequenced in a study of vaccination and CD4 T cells after COVID-19. The study sequenced cultured CD4+ T cell DNA using the Oncomine TCR Beta short-read assay. TCRdb analysed the PCR reads with MiXCR anew, one entry per CDR3 protein. The sample yields about 20,000 distinct CDR3 sequences, 45% to 60% seen once. The treatment: approximately nine-day PBMC culture with coronavirus spike peptide pools or control peptides (ViraFEST assay). Antigens for these TCRs are unknown. Material for sequencing was CD4+ T cells from blood, cultured in vitro. Every receptor here comes from a human donor who had recovered from COVID-19.

This clonotype was observed a single time. This chain joins TRBV5-1 and TRBJ1-2, with D hard to call. V was trimmed by 0 bases and J by 4 bases, leaving 4 bases between them. CDR3 length: 12 amino acids. Per the germline V gene, CDR1 is SGHRS and CDR2 is YFSETQ. DNA of the CDR3: TGCGCCAGCAGCTTGGGAGGCTATGGCTACACCTTC. The encoded protein is CASSLGGYGYTF. Drawing the rest from reference TRBV5-1 and TRBJ1-2, the complete variable domain is KAGVTQTPRYLIKTRGQQVTLSCSPISGHRSVSWYQQTPGQGLQFLFEYFSETQRNKGNFPGRFSGRQFSNSRSEMNVSTLELGDSALYLCASSLGGYGYTFGSGTRLTVV.

This sequence joins TRBV7-8 and TRBJ1-6; no clear D gene. Germline CDR1 is SGHVS and CDR2 is FQNEAQ. The CDR3 has 12 amino acids. V was cut by 2 bases and J by 11 bases, with 7 bases left in between. In DNA form, the CDR3 reads TGTGCCAGCAGCTTACTGGGAGCACCCCTCCACTTT. This codes for CASSLLGAPLHF.

The chain has TRBV20-1 and TRBJ2-6; the D is unclear. Germline V gene sequence: CDR1 DFQATT, CDR2 SNEGSKA (reference sequence). V dropped 3 bases and J dropped 1 base, with 1 base sitting between them. The length of the CDR3 is 12 residues. DNA for the CDR3: TGCAGTGCTAGTTCTGGGGCCAACGTCCTGACTTTC. Protein product: CSASSGANVLTF.

The rearrangement links TRBV30 to TRBJ1-2; D is unclear. The CDR3 runs to 11 residues. Germline lookup yields CDR1 GTSNPN and CDR2 SVGIG (reference sequence). Trimming left V 5 bases short and J 2 bases short, with 6 bases between. CDR3 protein: CAWGGNYGYTF. CDR3 DNA: TGTGCCTGGGGAGGAAACTATGGCTACACCTTC.

The chain employs TRBV14 and TRBJ1-6, with no clear D. CDR3 length equals 17 residues. Germline values: CDR1 SGHDN, CDR2 FVKESK. The ends were cut back, 2 bases at V and 0 bases at J, with 11 bases in the middle. CDR3 amino acids: CASSQKGIHSYNSPLHF. The CDR3 nucleotides read TGTGCCAGCAGCCAAAAGGGTATACACTCCTATAATTCACCCCTCCACTTT.

This sequence joins TRBV7-9 and TRBJ2-3, with 7 positions matching TRBD1. Germline-derived CDR1 and CDR2 are SEHNR and FQNEAQ (reference sequence). The CDR3 totals 17 residues. V lost 0 bases to trimming and J lost 2 bases; unmatched junction nucleotides: 8. The CDR3 is CASSLASGGRTTDTQYF. CDR3 DNA sequence: TGTGCCAGCAGCTTAGCTTCAGGGGGTAGGACCACAGATACGCAGTATTTT.

This clonotype was recorded a few times. The chain's CDR3 is CASSPQGTNYGYTF. In DNA form, the CDR3 reads TGTGCCAGTAGTCCACAGGGAACTAACTATGGCTACACCTTC. The chain combines TRBV19 with TRBJ1-2; a possible D gene is TRBD1 (6 bases). The CDR3 runs 14 residues. Germline assignment: CDR1 LNHDA and CDR2 SQIVND (reference sequence). With 5 bases removed from V and 0 bases from J, the gap between germline ends came to 10 bases.

This chain connects TRBV28 to TRBJ1-5; possibly TRBD1 for D (5 bases). Germline CDR1 is MDHEN and CDR2 is SYDVKM. The CDR3 is 16 residues long. The V end was cut by 1 base, the J end by 0 bases, with 10 bases between. CDR3 sequence: CASSLSGTVSNQPQHF. In DNA, the CDR3 is TGTGCCAGCAGTTTATCCGGGACGGTTAGCAATCAGCCCCAGCATTTT.

This sequence joins TRBV4-1 and TRBJ1-6; perhaps TRBD1 as D (6 bases). Trimming removed 1 base at V and 5 bases at J, with 15 bases between. Germline CDR1 and CDR2: MGHRA and YSYEKL. This CDR3 comprises 17 residues. This CDR3 reads CASSQVITGPNNSPLHF. For the CDR3, the DNA is TGCGCCAGCAGCCAAGTCATTACAGGGCCGAATAATTCACCCCTCCACTTT.

This clonotype was picked up a small number of times. The chain links TRBV10-3 to TRBJ1-5, with a weak D call TRBD1 (5 bases). The germline V gene encodes CDR1 ENHRY and CDR2 SYGVKD. V dropped 0 bases and J dropped 6 bases, with 9 bases sitting between them. CDR3 length: 14 residues. The CDR3 coding sequence is TGTGCCATCAGTGAGTCAGGGGAGGTTCAGCCCCAGCATTTT. Protein: CAISESGEVQPQHF.

The genes are TRBV5-4 and TRBJ2-3, with D possibly being TRBD1 or TRBD2 (5 bases each). The germline V and J ends were trimmed by 0 bases and 4 bases, with 6 bases remaining between them. The CDR3 has 13 amino acids. CDR1 is SGHNT, CDR2 YYREEE, per germline (reference sequence). The CDR3: CASSLVGADTQYF. CDR3 DNA: TGTGCCAGCAGCTTGGTGGGGGCAGATACGCAGTATTTT.

This clonotype was counted only a few times. In nucleotides, the CDR3 is TGCAGTGCTAGAGATATCCAGGGGGACAATCAGCCCCAGCATTTT. Translation gives CSARDIQGDNQPQHF. The chain uses TRBV20-1 and TRBJ1-5; 7 bases fit TRBD1. V gave up 0 bases and J gave up 3 bases; unmatched junction bases: 5. CDR1 is DFQATT and CDR2 is SNEGSKA in the germline V gene (reference sequence). The CDR3 is made up of 15 amino acids.

The sample holds a few counts of this clonotype. The CDR3 sequence: CASNSVAGDNYGYTF. Here the CDR3 DNA reads TGTGCCAGTAATAGCGTGGCAGGGGATAACTATGGCTACACCTTC. This sequence joins TRBV19 and TRBJ1-2; possibly TRBD1 for D (6 bases). With 7 bases removed from V and 1 base from J, the gap between germline ends came to 16 bases. CDR3 length equals 15 residues. Germline CDR1 reads LNHDA; CDR2 reads SQIVND (reference sequence).

The chain combines TRBV21-1 with TRBJ1-4; TRBD1, the table's D call, lacks a check against the DNA. TRBV21-1 is classified as a pseudogene. The CDR3 has 16 residues. The CDR3 here is CASTHRPRDWREKLFF. CDR3 in DNA: TGTGCCAGCACCCATCGACCCCGGGATTGGAGGGAAAAACTGTTTTTT.

DNA of the CDR3: TGTGCCAGCAGTGCAAGGGACAGGGGGCATGATACCGGGGAGCTGTTTTTT. Translation: CASSARDRGHDTGELFF. The chain employs TRBV2 and TRBJ2-2, with 12 bases lining up with TRBD1. CDR1 is SNHLY and CDR2 is FYNNEI in the germline V gene. The length of the CDR3 is 17 residues. Trimming took 4 bases from V and 5 from J; bases not matched to a gene: 8.

The chain recombines TRBV19 with TRBJ2-3; a weak D match, TRBD2 (7 bases). V was trimmed by 6 bases and J by 3 bases, leaving 16 bases between them. Germline V gene data show CDR1 as LNHDA and CDR2 as SQIVND (reference sequence). This CDR3 has 15 amino acids. The CDR3 is CASSPGGPVTDTQYF. As DNA, the CDR3 is TGTGCCAGTAGCCCGGGGGGCCCCGTTACAGATACGCAGTATTTT.

This clonotype was observed once. The chain links TRBV9 to TRBJ1-6, with a weak D call TRBD1 (5 bases). The CDR3 is 12 residues long. Germline CDR1 reads SGDLS; CDR2 reads YYNGEE. The germline V and J ends were trimmed by 0 bases and 10 bases, with 5 bases remaining between them. CDR3 coding DNA: TGTGCCAGCAGCGTAGAGGGGTCACCCCTCCACTTT. This codes for CASSVEGSPLHF.

This clonotype was seen a handful of times. The DNA for the CDR3 is TGTGCCAGCAGTCCTTCGAAAGGGGTCGTCTATGGCTACACCTTC. Translation gives CASSPSKGVVYGYTF. The chain combines TRBV11-3 with TRBJ1-2; D may be TRBD1 (5 bases). CDR1 is SGHNT and CDR2 is YENEEA in the germline V gene. V lost 6 bases to trimming and J lost 4 bases, with 18 bases between them. This CDR3 region has 15 residues. Looking up the rest from reference TRBV11-3 and TRBJ1-2 gives the full variable domain: EAGVVQSPRYKIIEKKQPVAFWCNPISGHNTLYWYLQNLGQGPELLIRYENEEAVDDSQLPKDRFSAERLKGVDSTLKIQPAELGDSAVYLCASSPSKGVVYGYTFGSGTRLTVV.

The rearrangement uses TRBV20-1 and TRBJ1-1; D is possibly TRBD1 (5 bases). With 6 bases removed from V and 5 bases from J, the gap between germline ends came to 10 bases. The germline gives CDR1 DFQATT, CDR2 SNEGSKA (reference sequence). This CDR3 region has 11 residues. This CDR3 is CSAPRDTEAFF. The CDR3, as DNA: TGCAGTGCCCCCAGGGATACTGAAGCTTTCTTT.

The chain combines TRBV7-2 with TRBJ1-6; D gene uncertain. Germline V gives CDR1 SGHTA, CDR2 FQGNSA. The CDR3 covers 16 residues. Trimming took 0 bases from V and 8 from J, leaving 14 bases between them. The CDR3 sequence: CASSLAWAPTHSPLHF. The DNA for the CDR3 is TGTGCCAGCAGCTTAGCTTGGGCGCCTACCCATTCACCCCTCCACTTT.

V usage is TRBV2 and J usage is TRBJ2-5; TRBD1 is a possible D gene (5 bases). V lost 8 bases to trimming and J lost 2 bases, with 12 bases between them. CDR3 length: 13 amino acids. CDR1 is SNHLY and CDR2 is FYNNEI in the germline V gene. The CDR3 nucleotides read TGTGCCAGCCGGGCAGGGCTTCAAGAGACCCAGTACTTC. It translates to CASRAGLQETQYF.

This clonotype was picked up a small number of times. This chain connects TRBV19 to TRBJ1-5, with D uncertain. Trimming removed 5 bases from V and 0 bases from J, with 14 bases in between. The CDR3 contains 16 residues. CDR1 is LNHDA and CDR2 is SQIVND in the germline V gene (reference sequence). The CDR3 spells CASSVQWTYSNQPQHF. The CDR3, as DNA: TGTGCCAGTAGTGTACAGTGGACGTATAGCAATCAGCCCCAGCATTTT.